Sequencing of this T cell receptor beta chain was carried out in a study of control samples from healthy donors and cancer patients. The assay was immunoSEQ multiplex PCR, and TCRdb's table has in-frame clones only and misses some. The profile shows about 150,000 clones, 93% of them singletons. This CDR3 spans 16 amino acids. CDR1 and CDR2 from the germline V gene are SQVTM and ANQGSEA. The germline V and J ends were trimmed by 3 bases and 0 bases, with 17 bases remaining between them. This chain uses TRBV29-1 with TRBJ1-1; no firm D call. The sequence was collected from a man in his late teens or twenties in good health. The sequenced sample consisted of blood. The CDR3 reads CSVDFSARGMNTEAFF. DNA for the CDR3: TGCAGCGTTGATTTCAGCGCCCGTGGGATGAACACTGAAGCTTTCTTT.